The following is a T cell receptor beta chain sequence with its context. Its antigen is unidentified. The source of the sample is a study of OX40 agonist ivuxolimab in advanced cancers. TCRdb's copy holds only in-frame clones and misses some; the assay was immunoSEQ multiplex PCR. The table shows roughly 80,000 clones, with around 90% occurring only once. Germline loops: CDR1 SNHLY, CDR2 FYNNEI. Trimming removed 6 bases from V and 5 bases from J, with 11 bases in between. The CDR3 has 13 residues. Study-wide results and caveats: The study did not work out the antigen specificity of the expanded peripheral T cells.

The chain has TRBV2 and TRBJ1-5, with D perhaps matching TRBD1 (5 bases). The sequencing here drew on CD4+ or CD8+ T cells sorted from blood, taken in a trial of the OX40 agonist ivuxolimab. This TCR was sampled from an adult with an advanced solid tumor such as melanoma, head and neck, liver or kidney cancer. CDR3 sequence (DNA): TGTGCCAGCAGCGCCGACAGAGATCAGCCCCAGCATTTT. It yields the protein CASSADRDQPQHF.